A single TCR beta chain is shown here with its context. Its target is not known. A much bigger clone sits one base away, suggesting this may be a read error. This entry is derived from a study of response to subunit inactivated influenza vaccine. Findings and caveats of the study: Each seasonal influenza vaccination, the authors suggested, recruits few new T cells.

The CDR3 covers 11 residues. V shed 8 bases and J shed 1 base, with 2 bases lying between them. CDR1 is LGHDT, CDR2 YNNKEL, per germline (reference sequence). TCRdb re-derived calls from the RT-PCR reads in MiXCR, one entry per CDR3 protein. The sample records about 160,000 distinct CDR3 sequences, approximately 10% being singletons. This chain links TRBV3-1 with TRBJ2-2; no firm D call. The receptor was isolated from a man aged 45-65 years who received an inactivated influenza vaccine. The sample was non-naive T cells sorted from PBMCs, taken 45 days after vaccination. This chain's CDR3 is CASQNTGELFF. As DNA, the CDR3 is TGTGCCAGCCAGAACACCGGGGAGCTGTTTTTT.